This T cell receptor (beta chain) is from a study of blood T cell repertoires in COVID-19. About the study: The analysed material was cDNA or gDNA that came from T cells, B-cell-depleted T cells, or PBMCs.

CDR3 length: 13 amino acids. CDR1 LNHDA and CDR2 SQIVND come from the germline V gene (reference sequence). V was trimmed by 11 bases and J by 6 bases, leaving 18 bases between them. This clone was recorded only once. The method was immunoSEQ multiplex PCR; TCRdb's version includes in-frame clones alone and lacks a portion of them. The top ten clones hold around 40% of a sample with tens of thousands of clones, around 73% of them seen once. This chain connects TRBV19 to TRBJ2-3, with D possibly TRBD2 on 6 matching bases. The sequence came from an elderly man with acute or convalescent COVID-19. Sequenced material: peripheral blood. The CDR3 bases are TGTGCCGTGTCATGGCGGGGCGAGGATACGCAGTATTTT. Protein product: CAVSWRGEDTQYF.